This TCR beta chain was observed in a study of blood T cell repertoires in COVID-19. Measured with immunoSEQ multiplex PCR; TCRdb has only the in-frame clones, and not every one. This table has about 210,000 clones, about four fifths appearing once. Only a few counts were recorded for this clone. The V end lost 1 base, the J end lost 6 bases, and 7 bases lay between the germline ends. The CDR3 spans 12 residues. Germline loops: CDR1 SGHTA, CDR2 FQGNSA. The TCR sequence derives from a woman aged 50 to 60 with acute COVID-19. The V call is TRBV7-2, the J call TRBJ2-7, with no clear D. Sequencing was carried out using PBMCs or T cells enriched from blood (not recorded which). CDR3 DNA: TGTGCCAGCAGCTTAGGTATCGGCGAGCAGTACTTC. Its translation: CASSLGIGEQYF.